This is a list of T cell receptor beta chains from one sample in a study of cytomegalovirus exposure and HLA in healthy donors. Profiling relied on immunoSEQ multiplex PCR, and the TCRdb table lists in-frame clones only, not all of them. The table records about 110,000 clones, about 90% of them present only once. Source material: PBMCs. The receptor set was obtained from a man aged 40-49 years in good health and CMV-seronegative. Both conserved end residues are part of each CDR3. Each record gives: V gene, clone size, J gene, D gene, CDR3 protein, CDR3 DNA. A D gene is named only where the DNA matches it firmly. Some rows mark clone size as missing; the rest say once, few, many or name a class of expanded clone.

TRBV6-5	NA	TRBJ1-5	NA	CASSYAVGFQPQHF	TGTGCCAGCAGTTACGCCGTCGGGTTCCAGCCCCAGCATTTT
TRBV25-1	NA	TRBJ1-1	TRBD1	CASSGTGATEAFF	TGTGCCAGCAGTGGGACAGGGGCCACTGAAGCTTTCTTT
TRBV30	NA	TRBJ2-7	NA	CAWGAVQGRKYF	TGTGCCTGGGGGGCCGTCCAGGGGCGAAAGTACTTC
TRBV5-6	few	TRBJ1-3	NA	CASSSRVSGNTIYF	TGTGCCAGCAGCAGCAGGGTTTCTGGAAACACCATATATTTT
TRBV7-9	NA	TRBJ2-7	NA	CASSTQTGYEQYF	TGTGCCAGCAGCACACAGACCGGTTACGAGCAGTACTTC
TRBV30	NA	TRBJ2-7	NA	CAWSTGSNSYEQYF	TGTGCCTGGAGTACAGGGTCAAACTCCTACGAGCAGTACTTC
TRBV29-1	NA	TRBJ2-3	NA	CSVGQSTDTQYF	TGCAGCGTCGGACAGAGCACAGATACGCAGTATTTT
TRBV5-6	NA	TRBJ2-3	NA	CASSLGYRGTDTQYF	TGTGCCAGCAGCTTGGGGTACAGGGGCACAGATACGCAGTATTTT
TRBV29-1	once	TRBJ2-2	TRBD1	CSVPRGNLDTGELFF	TGCAGCGTTCCCAGGGGGAACTTGGACACCGGGGAGCTGTTTTTT
TRBV13	once	TRBJ2-2	NA	CASTMIRVTGELFF	TGTGCCAGCACCATGATCCGGGTTACCGGGGAGCTGTTTTTT
TRBV6-1	NA	TRBJ1-4	NA	CASTDRQELFF	TGTGCCAGCACTGATAGACAGGAACTGTTTTTT
TRBV5-6	NA	TRBJ1-3	NA	CASSLDSSNTIYF	TGTGCCAGCAGCTTGGACAGTTCGAACACCATATATTTT
TRBV28	once	TRBJ1-1	NA	CASRSAGPNTEAFF	TGTGCCAGCAGGTCGGCAGGGCCGAACACTGAAGCTTTCTTT
TRBV2	NA	TRBJ1-3	NA	CASTILGGPSGNTIYF	TGTGCCAGCACCATCCTAGGGGGTCCCTCTGGAAACACCATATATTTT
TRBV9	NA	TRBJ1-1	NA	CASSVGRGNTEAFF	TGTGCCAGCAGCGTAGGGCGGGGGAACACTGAAGCTTTCTTT
TRBV7-8	NA	TRBJ1-2	NA	CASSLTSPVVDYGYTF	TGTGCCAGCAGCCTAACCTCGCCGGTAGTCGACTATGGCTACACCTTC
TRBV19	few	TRBJ1-2	NA	CASRGQRPDYTF	TGTGCCAGTAGAGGACAACGGCCTGACTACACCTTC
TRBV14	NA	TRBJ2-7	NA	CASSHSYEQYF	TGTGCCAGCAGCCACAGCTACGAGCAGTACTTC
TRBV6-1	NA	TRBJ2-7	TRBD2	CASTRTSGASYEQYF	TGTGCCAGCACCCGGACTAGCGGGGCATCCTACGAGCAGTACTTC
TRBV6-1	NA	TRBJ2-7	TRBD1	CASSTGGAVYEQYF	TGTGCCAGCAGCACAGGGGGCGCGGTCTACGAGCAGTACTTC
TRBV6-5	NA	TRBJ2-7	NA	CASTSLGSEQYF	TGTGCCAGCACTAGCTTGGGGAGTGAGCAGTACTTC
TRBV6-4	NA	TRBJ1-2	NA	CASSLNFGTYYGYTF	TGTGCCAGCAGTCTCAACTTCGGGACATACTATGGCTACACCTTC